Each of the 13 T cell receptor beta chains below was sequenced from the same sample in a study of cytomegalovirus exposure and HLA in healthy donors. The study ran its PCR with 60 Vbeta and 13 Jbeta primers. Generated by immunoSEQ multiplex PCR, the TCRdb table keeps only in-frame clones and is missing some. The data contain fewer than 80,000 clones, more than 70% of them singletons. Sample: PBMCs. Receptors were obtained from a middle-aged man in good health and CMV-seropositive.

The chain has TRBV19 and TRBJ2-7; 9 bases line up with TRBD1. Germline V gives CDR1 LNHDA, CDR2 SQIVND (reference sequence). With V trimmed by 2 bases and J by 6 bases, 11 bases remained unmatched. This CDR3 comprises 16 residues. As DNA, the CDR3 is TGTGCCAGTAGTATACTTCCACCACAGGGGGCTGTCGAGCAGTACTTC. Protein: CASSILPPQGAVEQYF. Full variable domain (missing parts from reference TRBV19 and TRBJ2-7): DGGITQSPKYLFRKEGQNVTLSCEQNLNHDAMYWYRQDPGQGLRLIYYSQIVNDFQKGDIAEGYSVSREKKESFPLTVTSAQKNPTAFYLCASSILPPQGAVEQYFGPGTRLTVT.

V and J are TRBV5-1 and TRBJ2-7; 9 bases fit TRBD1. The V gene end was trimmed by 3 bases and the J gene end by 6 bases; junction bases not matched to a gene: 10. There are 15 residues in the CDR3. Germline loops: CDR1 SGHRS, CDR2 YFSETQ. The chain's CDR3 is CASSYWTGEIAEQYF. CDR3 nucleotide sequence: TGCGCCAGCAGCTACTGGACAGGGGAGATAGCCGAGCAGTACTTC.

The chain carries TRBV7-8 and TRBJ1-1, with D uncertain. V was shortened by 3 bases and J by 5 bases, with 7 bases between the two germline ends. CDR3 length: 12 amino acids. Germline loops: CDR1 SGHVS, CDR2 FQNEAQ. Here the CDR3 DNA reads TGTGCCAGCAGCTTGAGCGGAACTGAAGCTTTCTTT. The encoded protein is CASSLSGTEAFF. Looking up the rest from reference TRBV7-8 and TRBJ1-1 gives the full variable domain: GAGVSQSPRYKVAKRGQDVALRCDPISGHVSLFWYQQALGQGPEFLTYFQNEAQLDKSGLPSDRFFAERPEGSVSTLKIQRTQQEDSAVYLCASSLSGTEAFFGQGTRLTVV.

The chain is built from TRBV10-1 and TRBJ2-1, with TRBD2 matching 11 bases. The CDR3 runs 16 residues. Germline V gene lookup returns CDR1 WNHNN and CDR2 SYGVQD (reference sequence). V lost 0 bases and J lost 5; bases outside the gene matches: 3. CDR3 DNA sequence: TGCGCCAGCAGTGAGTCGCGACTAGCGGGAAACAATGAGCAGTTCTTC. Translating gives CASSESRLAGNNEQFF.

CDR3 sequence (DNA): TGTGCCAGCAGCCCCGGGACTTTGGGGAACACTGAAGCTTTCTTT. Its translation is CASSPGTLGNTEAFF. The chain recombines TRBV9 with TRBJ1-1; possible D gene TRBD1, 5 bases. CDR1 and CDR2 (germline): SGDLS, YYNGEE. The length of the CDR3 is 15 residues. Trimming removed 4 bases from V and 1 base from J, with 14 bases in between.

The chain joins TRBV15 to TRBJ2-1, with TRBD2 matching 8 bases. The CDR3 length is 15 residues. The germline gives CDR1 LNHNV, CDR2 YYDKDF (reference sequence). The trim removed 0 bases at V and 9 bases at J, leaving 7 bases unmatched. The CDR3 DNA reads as TGTGCCACCAGCAGAGAGAGAGCGGGAGCAACTGAGCAGTTCTTC. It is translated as CATSRERAGATEQFF.

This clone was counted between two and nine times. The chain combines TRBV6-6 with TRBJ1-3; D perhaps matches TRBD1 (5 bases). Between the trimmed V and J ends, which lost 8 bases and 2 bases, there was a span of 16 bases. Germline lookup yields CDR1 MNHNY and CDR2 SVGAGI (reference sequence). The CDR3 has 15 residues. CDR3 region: CASRGVTLTGNTIYF. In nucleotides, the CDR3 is TGTGCCAGCCGGGGGGTGACCCTGACTGGAAACACCATATATTTT.

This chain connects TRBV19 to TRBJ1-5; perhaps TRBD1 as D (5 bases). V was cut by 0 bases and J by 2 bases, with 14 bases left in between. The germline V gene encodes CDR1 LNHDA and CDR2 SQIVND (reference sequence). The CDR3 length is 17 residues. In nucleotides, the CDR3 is TGTGCCAGTAGTATAGAGGCGGGACTCGGGGGCAATCAGCCCCAGCATTTT. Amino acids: CASSIEAGLGGNQPQHF.

The CDR3 is CASSLDAGRGTEAFF. The CDR3 DNA sequence: TGCGCCAGCAGCTTGGATGCAGGGAGGGGCACTGAAGCTTTCTTT. The rearrangement joins TRBV5-1 to TRBJ1-1; D is possibly TRBD1 (5 bases). CDR3 length: 15 amino acids. From germline, CDR1 is SGHRS and CDR2 YFSETQ. Trimming shortened V by 0 bases and J by 4 bases, and 13 bases separated the two germline ends.

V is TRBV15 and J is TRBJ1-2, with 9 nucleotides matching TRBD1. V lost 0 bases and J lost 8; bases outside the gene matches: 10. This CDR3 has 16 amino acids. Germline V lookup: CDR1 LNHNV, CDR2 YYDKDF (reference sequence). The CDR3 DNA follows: TGTGCCACCAGCAGAGATCTAGGGACAGGGACTAGGGGCTACACCTTC. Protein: CATSRDLGTGTRGYTF.

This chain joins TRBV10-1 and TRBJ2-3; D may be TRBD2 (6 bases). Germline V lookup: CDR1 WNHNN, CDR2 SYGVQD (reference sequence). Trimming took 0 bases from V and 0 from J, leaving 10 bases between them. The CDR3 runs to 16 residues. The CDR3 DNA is TGCGCCAGCAGTGAGTCGTGGAGGGACAGCACAGATACGCAGTATTTT. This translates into CASSESWRDSTDTQYF.

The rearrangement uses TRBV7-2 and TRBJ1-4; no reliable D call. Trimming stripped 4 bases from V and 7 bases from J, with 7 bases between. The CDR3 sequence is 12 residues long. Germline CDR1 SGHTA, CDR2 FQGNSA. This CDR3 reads CASSSRGEKLFF. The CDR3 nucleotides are TGTGCCAGCAGCTCTCGGGGTGAAAAACTGTTTTTT.

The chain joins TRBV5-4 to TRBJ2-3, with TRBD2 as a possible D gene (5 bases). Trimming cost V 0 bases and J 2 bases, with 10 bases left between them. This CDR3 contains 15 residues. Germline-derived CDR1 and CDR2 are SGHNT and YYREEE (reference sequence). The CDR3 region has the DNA TGTGCCAGCAGCTTGGCGGGAAGACCCACAGATACGCAGTATTTT. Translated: CASSLAGRPTDTQYF.